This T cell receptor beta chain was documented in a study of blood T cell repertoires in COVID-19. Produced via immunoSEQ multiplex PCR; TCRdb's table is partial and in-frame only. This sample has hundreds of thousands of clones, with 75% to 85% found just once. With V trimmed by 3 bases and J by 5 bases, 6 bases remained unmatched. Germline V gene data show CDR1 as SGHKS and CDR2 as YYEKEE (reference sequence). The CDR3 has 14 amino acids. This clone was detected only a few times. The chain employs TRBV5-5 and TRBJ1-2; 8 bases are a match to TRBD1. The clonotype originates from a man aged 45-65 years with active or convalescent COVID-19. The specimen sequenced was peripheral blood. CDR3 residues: CASSSRTGTYGYTF. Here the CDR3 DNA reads TGTGCCAGCAGCTCCCGGACAGGGACATATGGCTACACCTTC.